The 14 T cell receptor beta chains below all came from one sample that was sequenced in a study of shared clonotypes between healthy human individuals. Only in-frame clones appear in the TCRdb table, and some are missing; sequencing was by immunoSEQ multiplex PCR. Of around 1.5 million clones detected, around 98% appear once; the ten largest clones hold roughly 0.45%. Sequences were obtained from naive CD4+ T cells sorted from blood. Subset described: CD45RA+ positively selected. The receptors shown here come from a man aged 25 to 45 in good health.

The J gene is TRBJ2-3, the V gene TRBV10-1; TRBD2 aligns across 8 bases. This CDR3 has 12 residues. Germline V gives CDR1 WNHNN, CDR2 SYGVQD (reference sequence). V was clipped by 10 bases and J by 9 bases; unmatched bases: 9. CDR3: CATRAPSGTQYF. Written as DNA, the CDR3 is TGCGCCACCAGGGCTCCTAGCGGGACGCAGTATTTT.

This sequence joins TRBV9 and TRBJ2-7; TRBD2 might be the D (6 bases). The CDR3 sequence is 14 residues long. V lost 3 bases to trimming and J lost 10 bases, with 20 bases between them. Germline assignment: CDR1 SGDLS and CDR2 YYNGEE. This CDR3 reads CASSADGDSVFQYF. CDR3 sequence (DNA): TGTGCCAGCAGCGCCGACGGGGACTCAGTATTCCAGTACTTC.

The rearrangement links TRBV11-2 to TRBJ2-3; a possible D gene is TRBD2 (5 bases). The germline gives CDR1 SGHAT, CDR2 FQNNGV. The CDR3 sequence is 18 residues long. The ends were cut back, 3 bases at V and 1 base at J, with 20 bases in the middle. In DNA form, the CDR3 reads TGTGCCAGCAGCTTCACGATTACGGGGAGCGTACGCACAGATACGCAGTATTTT. This codes for CASSFTITGSVRTDTQYF.

The chain links TRBV27 to TRBJ1-1; D is possibly TRBD1 (6 bases). The CDR3 sequence is 15 residues long. V lost 1 base to trimming and J lost 6 bases, with 15 bases between them. CDR1 and CDR2 (germline): MNHEY, SMNVEV (reference sequence). CDR3 DNA: TGTGCCAGCAGTTTATTGGGCAGGGGAGGCGCTGAAGCTTTCTTT. Translation: CASSLLGRGGAEAFF.

V and J are TRBV15 and TRBJ1-5, with 7 bases identical to TRBD1. The V and J ends lost 0 bases and 7 bases, in that order; junction bases with no gene match: 6. This CDR3 contains 15 residues. Germline V gives CDR1 LNHNV, CDR2 YYDKDF (reference sequence). CDR3 in amino acids: CATSRDRKGGQPQHF. In DNA, the CDR3 is TGTGCCACCAGCAGAGATCGTAAAGGGGGCCAGCCCCAGCATTTT.

The chain has TRBV27 and TRBJ1-1; TRBD1 might be the D (5 bases). V lost 3 bases, J lost 6 bases, and 14 bases lay in between. The germline V gene has CDR1 MNHEY and CDR2 SMNVEV (reference sequence). The CDR3 spans 14 residues. The CDR3 loop is CASSFQGGDAEAFF. For the CDR3, the DNA is TGTGCCAGCAGTTTCCAGGGAGGTGATGCTGAAGCTTTCTTT.

V is TRBV28 and J is TRBJ2-1; 9 positions match TRBD2. The ends lost 3 bases at V and 10 bases at J; junction bases unmatched: 7. There are 14 residues in the CDR3. Germline V gene sequence: CDR1 MDHEN, CDR2 SYDVKM. CDR3 sequence reads: CASSFGTSLGEQFF. The CDR3 DNA reads as TGTGCCAGCAGTTTTGGGACTAGCCTAGGAGAGCAGTTCTTC.

A word on this clone: Within the sample, other DNA sequences also encode this same CDR3. The genes are TRBV5-1 and TRBJ2-7; 7 nucleotides line up with TRBD1. Germline values: CDR1 SGHRS, CDR2 YFSETQ. Trimming cost V 1 base and J 2 bases; bases outside gene matches: 3. The CDR3 has 14 amino acids. For the CDR3, the DNA is TGCGCCAGCAGCTTGACAGGGGCGACCTACGAGCAGTACTTC. Amino acid sequence: CASSLTGATYEQYF.

On this clone itself: Distinct nucleotide sequences in the sample also encode this CDR3. The V call is TRBV20-1, the J call TRBJ1-5; D is ambiguous. The germline gives CDR1 DFQATT, CDR2 SNEGSKA (reference sequence). V was pared by 6 bases and J by 7 bases, with 4 bases between. This CDR3 comprises 9 residues. Here the CDR3 DNA reads TGCAGTGCGGGGCAGCCCCAGCATTTT. It specifies CSAGQPQHF.

This rearrangement joins TRBV6-5 to TRBJ1-2; a possible D gene is TRBD1 (5 bases). The ends were cut back, 6 bases at V and 8 bases at J, with 19 bases in the middle. Germline loops: CDR1 MNHEY, CDR2 SVGAGI. The CDR3 sequence is 14 residues long. This chain's CDR3 is CASRGGGRTVGYTF. CDR3 in DNA: TGTGCCAGCAGGGGTGGGGGACGCACAGTGGGCTACACCTTC.

V usage is TRBV18 and J usage is TRBJ2-3; D is unclear. V was clipped by 4 bases and J by 2 bases, with 7 bases between them. The length of the CDR3 is 13 residues. Germline loops: CDR1 KGHSH, CDR2 LQKENI. CDR3 coding DNA: TGTGCCAGCTCACTGTTGGACACAGATACGCAGTATTTT. The encoded protein is CASSLLDTDTQYF.

The chain has TRBV5-5 and TRBJ2-1, with 9 bases that match TRBD2. The CDR3 contains 16 residues. The junction had 8 bases not matched to a gene; V was cut back by 4 bases and J by 3 bases. Germline V gene lookup returns CDR1 SGHKS and CDR2 YYEKEE (reference sequence). For the CDR3, the DNA is TGTGCCAGCAGCGCCCAAGGGACTAGCTACTACAATGAGCAGTTCTTC. Protein sequence: CASSAQGTSYYNEQFF.

The gene calls are TRBV19 and TRBJ1-5, with D possibly matching TRBD1 (5 bases). Trimming removed 0 bases at V and 3 bases at J, with 15 bases between. This CDR3 spans 17 amino acids. Germline CDR1 LNHDA, CDR2 SQIVND (reference sequence). CDR3 in amino acids: CASSIDLGRAHNQPQHF. The CDR3, as DNA: TGTGCCAGTAGTATAGATCTTGGCAGGGCACACAATCAGCCCCAGCATTTT. The entire variable domain, with the rest obtained from reference TRBV19 and TRBJ1-5, is as follows: DGGITQSPKYLFRKEGQNVTLSCEQNLNHDAMYWYRQDPGQGLRLIYYSQIVNDFQKGDIAEGYSVSREKKESFPLTVTSAQKNPTAFYLCASSIDLGRAHNQPQHFGDGTRLSIL.

The gene calls are TRBV7-6 and TRBJ1-5, with D maybe TRBD1 (6 bases). Between the trimmed V and J ends, which lost 3 bases and 9 bases, there was a span of 12 bases. The CDR3 runs 13 residues. The germline gives CDR1 SGHVS, CDR2 FNYEAQ. In nucleotides, the CDR3 is TGTGCCAGCAGCTTGGGGGACATCGGGCCCCAGCATTTT. Protein sequence: CASSLGDIGPQHF.